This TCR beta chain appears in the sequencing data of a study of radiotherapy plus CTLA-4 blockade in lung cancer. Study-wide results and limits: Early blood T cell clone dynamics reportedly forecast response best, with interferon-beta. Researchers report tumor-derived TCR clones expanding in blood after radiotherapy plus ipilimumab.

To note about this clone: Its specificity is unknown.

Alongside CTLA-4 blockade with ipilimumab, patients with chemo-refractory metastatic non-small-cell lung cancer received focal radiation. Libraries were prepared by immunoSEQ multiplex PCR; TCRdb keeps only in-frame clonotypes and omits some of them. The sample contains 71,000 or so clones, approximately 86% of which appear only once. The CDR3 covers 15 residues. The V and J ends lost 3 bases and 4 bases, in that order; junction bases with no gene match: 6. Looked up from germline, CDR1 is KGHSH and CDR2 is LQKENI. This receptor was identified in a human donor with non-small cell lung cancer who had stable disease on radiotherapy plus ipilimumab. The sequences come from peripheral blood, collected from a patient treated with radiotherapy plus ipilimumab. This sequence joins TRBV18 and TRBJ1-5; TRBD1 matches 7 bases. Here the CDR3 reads CASSPTGAANQPQHF. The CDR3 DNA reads TGTGCCAGCTCACCCACAGGGGCCGCAAATCAGCCCCAGCATTTT.